This record covers a single T cell receptor beta chain. Germline CDR1 is SGDLS and CDR2 is YYNGEE. The CDR3 contains 16 residues. Trimming took 3 bases from V and 1 from J; bases not matched to a gene: 5. The record originates from a study of cytomegalovirus exposure and HLA in healthy donors. PCR primers comprised 60 Vbeta and 13 Jbeta primers. The method was immunoSEQ multiplex PCR; TCRdb's version includes in-frame clones alone and lacks a portion of them. This repertoire shows about 130,000 clones, 78% found once; its top ten account for about 11%. The receptor was isolated from a man younger than 40 in good health and CMV-seropositive. The V gene is TRBV9, the J gene TRBJ2-2; the match to TRBD2 covers 8 bases. Sequenced input: PBMCs. The CDR3 bases are TGTGCCAGCAGCGCCTCCAGCGGGAGGAACACCGGGGAGCTGTTTTTT. Translation: CASSASSGRNTGELFF. Looking up the rest from reference TRBV9 and TRBJ2-2 gives the full variable domain: DSGVTQTPKHLITATGQRVTLRCSPRSGDLSVYWYQQSLDQGLQFLIQYYNGEERAKGNILERFSAQQFPDLHSELNLSSLELGDSALYFCASSASSGRNTGELFFGEGSRLTVL.